This is a list of T cell receptor beta chains from one sample in a study of blood T cell repertoires in COVID-19. Method: immunoSEQ multiplex PCR; TCRdb's copy keeps in-frame clones and lacks some. This sample has 60,000 to 75,000 clones; approximately 87% occur once, and the top ten carry roughly 5.6%. The specimen was peripheral blood. These TCRs come from a man over 45 with active COVID-19. The CDR3 runs from the conserved cysteine through the conserved F or W. The D gene is left open where the match is weak. Some rows have no size entry. The others give once, few or many, or a class for an expanded clone.

d_call j_call v_call clone_size cdr3_nt cdr3_aa
TRBD2 TRBJ2-7 TRBV5-6 once TGTGCCAGCAGCACGGGACTAGCGGGAGAATTTGGCGAGCAGTACTTC CASSTGLAGEFGEQYF
TRBD1 TRBJ2-1 TRBV5-1 NA TGCGCCAGCAGCTTCGGGTGGACAGGGGAAATTGATGAGCAGTTCTTC CASSFGWTGEIDEQFF
NA TRBJ1-1 TRBV7-9 NA TGTGCCAGCAGCTTCGTCGGAGGAACGATTGAAGCTTTCTTT CASSFVGGTIEAFF
NA TRBJ2-1 TRBV28 once TGTGCCAGCAGTCCCCGGGTCCGGGAGCAGTTCTTC CASSPRVREQFF
NA TRBJ1-2 TRBV11-3 NA TGTGCCAGCGGGGGACAACCAAACTATGGCTACACCTTC CASGGQPNYGYTF
NA TRBJ1-5 TRBV6-5 NA TGTGCCAGCATATACAGGGACCGGGGTCAGCCCCAGCATTTT CASIYRDRGQPQHF
NA TRBJ2-7 TRBV5-1 NA TGCGCCAGCAGCCAGACAAGTCCCTACGAGCAGTACTTC CASSQTSPYEQYF
NA TRBJ2-7 TRBV15 NA TGTGCCACCAGCAGAGCCCGGGAATCCTACGAGCAGTACTTC CATSRARESYEQYF
NA TRBJ2-1 TRBV4-2 NA TGTGCCAGCAGCCAAGTGGAGGAGGAGAAGTTCTTC CASSQVEEEKFF
NA TRBJ2-1 TRBV15 NA TGTGCCACCAGCAGGGGGCTGGCGGAGCAGTTCTTC CATSRGLAEQFF
TRBD2 TRBJ2-7 TRBV5-1 once TGCGCCAGCAGCCCTCAGGAGAAGAGCGGGAGGCAGTACTTC CASSPQEKSGRQYF
NA TRBJ1-1 TRBV6-2/TRBV6-3 NA TGTGCCAGCAGTTACGGGCGAAACACTGAAGCTTTCTTT CASSYGRNTEAFF
TRBD1 TRBJ1-2 TRBV6-5 once TGTGCCAGCAGTTACCGACCAGGGGGGTATGGCTACACCTTC CASSYRPGGYGYTF
NA TRBJ2-1 TRBV5-1 NA TGCGCCAGCAGCTTCTCCAGGGTGTACAATGAGCAGTTCTTC CASSFSRVYNEQFF
TRBD1 TRBJ2-1 TRBV25-1 NA TGTGCCAGCAGTGAATCGGACAGGGGCTTAGGTGAGCAGTTCTTC CASSESDRGLGEQFF
NA TRBJ2-7 TRBV9 NA TGTGCCAGCAGCGTGAGGCCCGAAACCTACGAGCAGTACTTC CASSVRPETYEQYF
NA TRBJ2-2 TRBV12-5 NA TGTGCTAGTGGTTTGGGCCCCAGACTCAGGAACACCGGGGAGCTGTTTTTT CASGLGPRLRNTGELFF
TRBD1 TRBJ1-5 TRBV7-8 NA TGTGCCAGCATGACGAGGGGGCTCGGGCAGCCCCAGCATTTT CASMTRGLGQPQHF
TRBD1 TRBJ1-1 TRBV5-1 NA TGCGCCAGCAGCTTGGGGGATGGGACAGGGATGTCTGAAGCTTTCTTT CASSLGDGTGMSEAFF
NA TRBJ2-7 TRBV3-1/TRBV3-2 once TGTGCCAGCAGCCTGACAGGACCCTCCGAGCAGTACTTC CASSLTGPSEQYF